This T cell receptor (beta chain) was sequenced in a study of beta chain features in type 1 diabetes. Background on the study: When patients were set against healthy donors, age, gender and cell yields were similar.

The table lists this clone with a few counts. Antigen specificity is unknown. Findings of the study overall: A closer apparent resemblance between naive, central memory and Treg TCRB repertoires was seen in patients than in healthy donors. Among all four CD4+ subsets, Type 1 diabetes patients had TCRB CDR3s that were moderately but significantly shorter. Junctions at VDJ sites from type 1 diabetes patients had fewer insertions and more deletions. Amplification by PCR could prefer shorter templates, with the same effect in patients and controls.

Sequencing targeted expressed TCRB transcripts, as all isolated RNA had been reverse transcribed. Sequencing used immunoSEQ multiplex PCR; TCRdb keeps in-frame clones, though not all of them. The sample yields about 150,000 clones, 9% to 10% seen once. Germline V gives CDR1 MGHRA, CDR2 YSYEKL. Losses at the gene ends were 4 bases for V and 5 bases for J; bases not matched to a gene: 5. The CDR3 loop spans 15 amino acids. Sequencing input: central memory CD4+ T cells from blood. This chain connects TRBV4-1 to TRBJ2-1; 10 nucleotides line up with TRBD2. This sequence was found in a woman between 25 and 40 years old with type 1 diabetes. CDR3 amino acids: CASSLIGLADNEQFF. The CDR3 DNA sequence: TGCGCCAGCAGCCTTATCGGACTAGCGGACAATGAGCAGTTCTTC.